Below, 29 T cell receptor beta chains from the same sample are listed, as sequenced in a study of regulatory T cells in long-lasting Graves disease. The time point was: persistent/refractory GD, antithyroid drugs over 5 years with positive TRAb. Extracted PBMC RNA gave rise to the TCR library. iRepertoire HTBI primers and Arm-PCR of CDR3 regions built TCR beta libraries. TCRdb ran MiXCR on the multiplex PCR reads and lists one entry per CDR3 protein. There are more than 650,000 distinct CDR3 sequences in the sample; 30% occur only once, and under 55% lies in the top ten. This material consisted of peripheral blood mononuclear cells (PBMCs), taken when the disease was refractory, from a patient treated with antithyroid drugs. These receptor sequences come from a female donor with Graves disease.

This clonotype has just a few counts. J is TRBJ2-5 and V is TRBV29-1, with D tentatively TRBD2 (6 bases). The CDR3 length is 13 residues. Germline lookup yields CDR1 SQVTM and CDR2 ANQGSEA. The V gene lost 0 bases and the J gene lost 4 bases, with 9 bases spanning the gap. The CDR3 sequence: CSVEDGGLETQYF. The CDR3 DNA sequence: TGCAGCGTTGAAGATGGGGGGTTAGAGACCCAGTACTTC.

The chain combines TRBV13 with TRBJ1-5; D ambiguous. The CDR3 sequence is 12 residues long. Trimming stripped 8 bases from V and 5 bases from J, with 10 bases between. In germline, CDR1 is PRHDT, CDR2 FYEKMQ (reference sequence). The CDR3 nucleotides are TGTGCCAGCGGCCCTTTGGATCAGCCCCAGCATTTT. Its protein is CASGPLDQPQHF. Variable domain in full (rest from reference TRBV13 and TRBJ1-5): AAGVIQSPRHLIKEKRETATLKCYPIPRHDTVYWYQQGPGQDPQFLISFYEKMQSDKGSIPDRFSAQQFSDYHSELNMSSLELGDSALYFCASGPLDQPQHFGDGTRLSIL.

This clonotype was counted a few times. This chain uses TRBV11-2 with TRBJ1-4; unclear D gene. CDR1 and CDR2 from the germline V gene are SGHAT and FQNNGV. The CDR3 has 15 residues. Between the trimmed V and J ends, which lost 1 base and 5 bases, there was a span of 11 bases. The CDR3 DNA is TGTGCCAGCAGCTTAGTCGGCAGTCCGAATGAAAAACTGTTTTTT. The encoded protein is CASSLVGSPNEKLFF. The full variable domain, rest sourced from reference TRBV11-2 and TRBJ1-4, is EAGVAQSPRYKIIEKRQSVAFWCNPISGHATLYWYQQILGQGPKLLIQFQNNGVVDDSQLPKDRFSAERLKGVDSTLKIQPAKLEDSAVYLCASSLVGSPNEKLFFGSGTQLSVL.

CDR3 sequence (DNA): TGTGCCAGCCGGGACAGGGGATTCGATGGCTACACCTTC. The encoded protein is CASRDRGFDGYTF. The V gene is TRBV19, the J gene TRBJ1-2; 10 bases line up with TRBD1. There are 13 residues in the CDR3. Looked up from germline, CDR1 is LNHDA and CDR2 is SQIVND (reference sequence). The V and J ends lost 9 bases and 6 bases, in that order; junction bases with no gene match: 7.

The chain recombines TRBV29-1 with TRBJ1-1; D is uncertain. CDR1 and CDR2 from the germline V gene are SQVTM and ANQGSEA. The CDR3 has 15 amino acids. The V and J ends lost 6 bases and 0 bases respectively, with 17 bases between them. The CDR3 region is CSVAPPRSMNTEAFF. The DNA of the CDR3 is TGCAGCGTCGCCCCACCCAGAAGCATGAACACTGAAGCTTTCTTT.

CDR3 DNA sequence: TGTGCTAGTGGTTTGGTCTCGACGGGAGGCAGACCTTTCTTT. It codes for CASGLVSTGGRPFF. This rearrangement joins TRBV12-5 to TRBJ1-1; the D is unclear. This CDR3 has 14 residues. Trimming took off 0 bases at V and 12 bases at J, with 17 bases between the two ends. Germline V gene sequence: CDR1 LGHNT, CDR2 FRNRAP.

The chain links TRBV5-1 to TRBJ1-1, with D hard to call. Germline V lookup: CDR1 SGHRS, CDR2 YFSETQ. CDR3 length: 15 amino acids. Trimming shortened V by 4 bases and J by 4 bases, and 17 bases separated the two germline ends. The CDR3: CASSSLSLESTEAFF. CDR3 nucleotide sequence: TGCGCCAGCAGCAGCTTGTCCCTTGAGAGCACTGAAGCTTTCTTT.

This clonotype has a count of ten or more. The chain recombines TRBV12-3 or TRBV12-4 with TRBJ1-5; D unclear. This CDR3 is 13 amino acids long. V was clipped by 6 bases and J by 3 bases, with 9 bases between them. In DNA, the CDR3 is TGTGCCAGCAGCTTAACCCTCAATCAGCCCCAGCATTTT. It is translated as CASSLTLNQPQHF.

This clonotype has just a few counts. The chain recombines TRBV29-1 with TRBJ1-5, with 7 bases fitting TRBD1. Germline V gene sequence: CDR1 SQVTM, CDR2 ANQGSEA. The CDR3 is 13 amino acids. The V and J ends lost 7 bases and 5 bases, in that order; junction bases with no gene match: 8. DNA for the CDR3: TGCAGCGCCGGGGGACAGAGCGATCAGCCCCAGCATTTT. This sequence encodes CSAGGQSDQPQHF.

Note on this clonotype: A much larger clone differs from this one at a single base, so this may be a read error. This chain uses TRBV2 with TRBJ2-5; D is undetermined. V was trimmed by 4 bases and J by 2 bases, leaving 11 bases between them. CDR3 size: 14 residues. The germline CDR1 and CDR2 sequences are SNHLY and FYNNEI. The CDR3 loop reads CASSGDFTQETQYF. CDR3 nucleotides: TGTGCCAGCAGTGGAGATTTCACTCAAGAGACCCAGTACTTC.

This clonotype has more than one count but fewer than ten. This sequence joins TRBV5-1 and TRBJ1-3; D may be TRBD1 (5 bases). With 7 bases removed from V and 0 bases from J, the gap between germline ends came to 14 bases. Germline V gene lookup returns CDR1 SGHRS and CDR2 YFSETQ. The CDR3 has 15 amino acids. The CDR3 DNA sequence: TGCGCCAGCCGAGCGGGGGGTCCCTCTGGAAACACCATATATTTT. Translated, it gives CASRAGGPSGNTIYF.

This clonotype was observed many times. The CDR3 nucleotides are TGTGCCAGCAGAACCGGGACAGGGGGCAATCAGCCCCAGCATTTT. Encoded protein: CASRTGTGGNQPQHF. This sequence joins TRBV12-3 or TRBV12-4 and TRBJ1-5; 10 bases are a match to TRBD1. CDR3 length equals 15 residues. Trimming took 6 bases from V and 2 from J; bases not matched to a gene: 4.

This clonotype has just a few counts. CDR3 DNA: TGCAGTGCCTCGACATCAGGGAATCAGCCCCAGCATTTT. Residues: CSASTSGNQPQHF. The rearrangement uses TRBV20-1 and TRBJ1-5; perhaps TRBD1 as D (5 bases). Germline-derived CDR1 and CDR2 are DFQATT and SNEGSKA (reference sequence). The CDR3 sequence is 13 residues long. Trimming removed 6 bases at V and 4 bases at J, with 13 bases between.

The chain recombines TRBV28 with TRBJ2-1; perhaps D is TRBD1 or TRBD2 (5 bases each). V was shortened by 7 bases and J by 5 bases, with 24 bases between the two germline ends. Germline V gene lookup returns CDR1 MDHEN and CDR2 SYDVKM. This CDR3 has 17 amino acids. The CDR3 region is CASTKFNRDGDNNEQFF. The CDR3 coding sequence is TGTGCCAGCACAAAATTTAACCGGGACGGGGATAACAATGAGCAGTTCTTC.

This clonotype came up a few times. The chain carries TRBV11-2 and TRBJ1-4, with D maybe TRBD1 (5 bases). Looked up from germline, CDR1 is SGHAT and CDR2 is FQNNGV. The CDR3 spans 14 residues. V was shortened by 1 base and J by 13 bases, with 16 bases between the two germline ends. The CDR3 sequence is CASSLAGTPLGLFF. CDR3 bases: TGTGCCAGCAGCTTAGCCGGGACTCCCCTTGGACTGTTTTTT.

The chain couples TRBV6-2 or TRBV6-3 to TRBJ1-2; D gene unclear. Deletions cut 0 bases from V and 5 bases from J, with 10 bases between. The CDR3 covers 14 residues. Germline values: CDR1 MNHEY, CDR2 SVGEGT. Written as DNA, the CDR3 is TGTGCCAGCAGTTACTCGGGCGGGTGGTATGGCTACACCTTC. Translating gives CASSYSGGWYGYTF.

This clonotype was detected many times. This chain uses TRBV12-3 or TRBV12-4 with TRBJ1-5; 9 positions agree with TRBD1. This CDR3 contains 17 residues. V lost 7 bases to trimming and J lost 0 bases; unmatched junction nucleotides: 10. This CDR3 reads CASNPGTGSYSNQPQHF. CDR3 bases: TGTGCCAGCAACCCAGGGACAGGGAGCTATAGCAATCAGCCCCAGCATTTT.

Written as DNA, the CDR3 is TGCAGCGTTGCGGGGGGGGGCGGCGGGGAGACCCAGTACTTC. Residues: CSVAGGGGGETQYF. V and J are TRBV29-1 and TRBJ2-5; 8 nucleotides match TRBD2. The V and J ends lost 4 bases and 5 bases, in that order; junction bases with no gene match: 9. Germline-derived CDR1 and CDR2 are SQVTM and ANQGSEA. This CDR3 region has 14 residues.

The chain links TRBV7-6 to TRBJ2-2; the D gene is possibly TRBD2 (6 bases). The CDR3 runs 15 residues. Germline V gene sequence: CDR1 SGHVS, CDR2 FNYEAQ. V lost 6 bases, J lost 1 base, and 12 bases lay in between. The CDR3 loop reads CASSSMGGNTGELFF. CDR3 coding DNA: TGTGCCAGCAGTTCGATGGGGGGGAACACCGGGGAGCTGTTTTTT.

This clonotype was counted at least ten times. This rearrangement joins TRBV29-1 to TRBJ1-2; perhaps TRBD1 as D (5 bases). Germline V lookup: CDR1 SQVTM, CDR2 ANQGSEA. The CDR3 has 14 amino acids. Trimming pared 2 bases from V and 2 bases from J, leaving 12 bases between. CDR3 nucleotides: TGCAGCGTTGAATTCCGGGGGAAGAACTATGGCTACACCTTC. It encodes CSVEFRGKNYGYTF. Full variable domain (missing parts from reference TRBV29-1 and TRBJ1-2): SAVISQKPSRDICQRGTSLTIQCQVDSQVTMMFWYRQQPGQSLTLIATANQGSEATYESGFVIDKFPISRPNLTFSTLTVSNMSPEDSSIYLCSVEFRGKNYGYTFGSGTRLTVV.

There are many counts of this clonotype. CDR3 protein: CASITGTMNTEAFF. The CDR3 nucleotides read TGTGCCAGCATCACCGGGACCATGAACACTGAAGCTTTCTTT. This sequence joins TRBV6-2 or TRBV6-3 and TRBJ1-1; D perhaps matches TRBD1 (5 bases). The CDR3 has 14 residues. The V end lost 7 bases, the J end lost 0 bases, and 12 bases lay between the germline ends. The germline gives CDR1 MNHEY, CDR2 SVGEGT.

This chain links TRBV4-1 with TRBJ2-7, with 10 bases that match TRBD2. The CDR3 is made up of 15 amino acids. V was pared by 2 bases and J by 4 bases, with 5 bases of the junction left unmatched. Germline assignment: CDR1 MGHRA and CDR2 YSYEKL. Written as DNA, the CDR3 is TGCGCCAGCAGCCAATTTAGCGGGAGGAGTTACGAGCAGTACTTC. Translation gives CASSQFSGRSYEQYF.

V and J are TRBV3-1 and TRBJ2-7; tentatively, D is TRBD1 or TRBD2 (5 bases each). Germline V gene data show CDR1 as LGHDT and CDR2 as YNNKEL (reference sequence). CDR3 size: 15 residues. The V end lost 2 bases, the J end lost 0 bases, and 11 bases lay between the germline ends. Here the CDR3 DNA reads TGTGCCAGCAGCCAATTTTCTGGGACCTCCTACGAGCAGTACTTC. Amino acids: CASSQFSGTSYEQYF.

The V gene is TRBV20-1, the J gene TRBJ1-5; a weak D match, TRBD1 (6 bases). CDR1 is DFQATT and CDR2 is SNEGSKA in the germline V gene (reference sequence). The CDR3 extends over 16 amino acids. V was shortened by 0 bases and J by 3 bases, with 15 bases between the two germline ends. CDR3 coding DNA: TGCAGTGCTAGAGACGGGGGGCACACACCCAATCAGCCCCAGCATTTT. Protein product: CSARDGGHTPNQPQHF.

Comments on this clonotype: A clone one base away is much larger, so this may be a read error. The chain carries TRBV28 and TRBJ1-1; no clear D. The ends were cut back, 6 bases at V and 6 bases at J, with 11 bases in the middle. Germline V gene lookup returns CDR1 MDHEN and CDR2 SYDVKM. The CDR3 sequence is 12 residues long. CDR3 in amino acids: CASRSVRSEAFF. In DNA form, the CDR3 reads TGTGCCAGCAGGTCGGTGAGGTCTGAAGCTTTCTTT.

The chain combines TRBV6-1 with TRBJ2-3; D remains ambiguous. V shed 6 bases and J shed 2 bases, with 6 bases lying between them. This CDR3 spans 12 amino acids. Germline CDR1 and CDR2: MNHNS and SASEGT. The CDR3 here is CASRDPTDTQYF. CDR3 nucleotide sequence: TGTGCCAGCAGGGACCCCACAGATACGCAGTATTTT.

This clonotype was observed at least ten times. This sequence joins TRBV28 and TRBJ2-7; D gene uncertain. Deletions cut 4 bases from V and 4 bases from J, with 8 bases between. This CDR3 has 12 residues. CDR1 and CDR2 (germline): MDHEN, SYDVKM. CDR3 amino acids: CASSSLGYEQYF. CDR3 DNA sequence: TGTGCCAGCAGTTCCCTAGGGTACGAGCAGTACTTC. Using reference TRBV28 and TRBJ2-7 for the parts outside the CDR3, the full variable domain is DVKVTQSSRYLVKRTGEKVFLECVQDMDHENMFWYRQDPGLGLRLIYFSYDVKMKEKGDIPEGYSVSREKKERFSLILESASTNQTSMYLCASSSLGYEQYFGPGTRLTVT.

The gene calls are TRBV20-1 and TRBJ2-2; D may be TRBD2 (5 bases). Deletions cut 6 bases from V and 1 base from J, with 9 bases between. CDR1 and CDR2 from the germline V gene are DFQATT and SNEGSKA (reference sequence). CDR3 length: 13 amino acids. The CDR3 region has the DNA TGCAGTGCCCCGGAGGTGAACACCGGGGAGCTGTTTTTT. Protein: CSAPEVNTGELFF.

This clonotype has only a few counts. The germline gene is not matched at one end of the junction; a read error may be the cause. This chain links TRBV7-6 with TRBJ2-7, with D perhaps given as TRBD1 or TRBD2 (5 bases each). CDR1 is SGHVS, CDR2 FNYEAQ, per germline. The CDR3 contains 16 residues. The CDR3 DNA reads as TGTGCCAGCAGCTTCTTTCGGGACGCTCCCTCCAACGAGCAGTACTTC. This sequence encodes CASSFFRDAPSNEQYF.